The 9 T cell receptor beta chains below were found in one sample sequenced in a study of cytomegalovirus exposure and HLA in healthy donors. The PCR ran on 60 Vbeta and 13 Jbeta primers. TCRdb's copy holds only in-frame clones and misses some; the assay was immunoSEQ multiplex PCR. The profile shows about 110,000 clones, 75% to 80% of them singletons. The sequenced material came from PBMCs. The source is a woman in her twenties or thirties in good health and CMV-seronegative.

This chain links TRBV6-5 with TRBJ1-2, with D possibly matching TRBD1 (5 bases). The CDR3 totals 12 residues. Trimming took off 7 bases at V and 6 bases at J, with 12 bases between the two ends. Germline V gives CDR1 MNHEY, CDR2 SVGAGI. Here the CDR3 DNA reads TGTGCCAGCACCCGGGGGGAGGATGGCTACACCTTC. Residues: CASTRGEDGYTF.

J is TRBJ2-1 and V is TRBV19; D call uncertain. V lost 1 base and J lost 9, with 4 bases in between. The CDR3 loop spans 11 amino acids. Germline-derived CDR1 and CDR2 are LNHDA and SQIVND (reference sequence). The CDR3, as DNA: TGTGCCAGTAGTATAGGTAGTGAGCAGTTCTTC. Protein: CASSIGSEQFF.

The rearrangement uses TRBV4-1 and TRBJ1-6; tentatively, D is TRBD1 (6 bases). CDR3 length: 18 amino acids. The V end lost 1 base, the J end lost 3 bases, and 16 bases lay between the germline ends. Germline loops: CDR1 MGHRA, CDR2 YSYEKL. CDR3 sequence: CASSQGLLLGGYNSPLHF. In nucleotides, the CDR3 is TGCGCCAGCAGCCAAGGCTTGTTACTAGGGGGCTATAATTCACCCCTCCACTTT.

This clone appeared a single time. The chain uses TRBV6-6 and TRBJ2-7; 8 bases map to TRBD1. Germline lookup yields CDR1 MNHNY and CDR2 SVGAGI (reference sequence). The CDR3 contains 13 residues. V dropped 6 bases and J dropped 3; count of bases not matched to a gene: 4. DNA of the CDR3: TGTGCCAGCAGGCCTACAGGGGGCTACGAGCAGTACTTC. Translating it yields CASRPTGGYEQYF.

This clone has a single count. V and J are TRBV4-2 and TRBJ2-2; D is uncertain. The CDR3 has 13 residues. V was shortened by 2 bases and J by 9 bases, with 10 bases between the two germline ends. CDR1 is LGHNA and CDR2 is YNFKEQ in the germline V gene. CDR3 loop: CASSQPVSRELFF. The CDR3 region has the DNA TGTGCCAGCAGCCAACCAGTCTCCCGGGAGCTGTTTTTT.

The chain recombines TRBV27 with TRBJ1-1; 7 bases agree with TRBD1. V was clipped by 2 bases and J by 4 bases; unmatched bases: 1. Germline assignment: CDR1 MNHEY and CDR2 SMNVEV (reference sequence). The CDR3 is 13 amino acids. The CDR3 reads CASSLTGATEAFF. CDR3 coding DNA: TGTGCCAGCAGTTTAACAGGGGCCACTGAAGCTTTCTTT.

The genes are TRBV29-1 and TRBJ2-7; 9 bases match TRBD2. The CDR3 loop spans 12 amino acids. CDR1 SQVTM and CDR2 ANQGSEA come from the germline V gene. V lost 6 bases and J lost 2; bases outside the gene matches: 2. Here the CDR3 DNA reads TGCAGCGTAGCGGGAGGAGCCTACGAGCAGTACTTC. The encoded protein is CSVAGGAYEQYF.

This clone has only one observation. V usage is TRBV6-5 and J usage is TRBJ2-7; perhaps TRBD1 as D (5 bases). The CDR3 length is 15 residues. The germline gives CDR1 MNHEY, CDR2 SVGAGI. Trimming left V 6 bases short and J 4 bases short, with 19 bases between. In nucleotides, the CDR3 is TGTGCCAGCAGCCTCGGACAAGCCACCCTTTACGAGCAGTACTTC. Encoded protein: CASSLGQATLYEQYF.

The CDR3 spells CASSVVSGGYYGYTF. DNA of the CDR3: TGTGCCAGCAGCGTAGTCTCCGGGGGGTACTATGGCTACACCTTC. This chain joins TRBV9 and TRBJ1-2, with TRBD1 as a possible D gene (5 bases). CDR1 and CDR2 (germline): SGDLS, YYNGEE. V lost 0 bases, J lost 3 bases, and 12 bases lay in between. This CDR3 contains 15 residues.